Listed below are T cell receptor beta chains from one sample, sequenced in a study of response to subunit inactivated influenza vaccine. TCRdb independently ran MiXCR on the RT-PCR reads; one entry per CDR3 protein. The sample has 550,000 to 600,000 distinct CDR3 sequences; 10% to 15% are singletons. The source material was PBMCs from blood, sampled on the day of vaccination. The receptors were sampled from a man aged 45 to 65 who received an inactivated influenza vaccine. The CDR3 runs from the conserved cysteine through the conserved F or W. D genes are given only for firm matches. The listing skips clone size in some rows; elsewhere it reads once, few, many or a size class.

>few|TRBJ2-7|TRBD1|TRBV12-3/TRBV12-4
TGTGCCAGCAGTTTAGCGCGGAGGGACAGGGGGTCGTACGAGCAGTACTTC
CASSLARRDRGSYEQYF
>many|TRBJ2-3|TRBD2|TRBV6-2/TRBV6-3
TGTGCCAGCAGGGCCCGAGCGGGAGTTTCTTATTCTACGCAGTATTTT
CASRARAGVSYSTQYF
>NA|TRBJ2-3|NA|TRBV4-3
TGCGCCAGCAGCCAAGATGTTACGCCACGCACAGATACGCAGTATTTT
CASSQDVTPRTDTQYF
>few|TRBJ2-1|TRBD1|TRBV6-2/TRBV6-3
TGTGCCAGCAGCCGAACCGGGACAGGACGTTCAAGCTCCTACAATGAGCAGTTCTTC
CASSRTGTGRSSSYNEQFF
>few|TRBJ2-3|NA|TRBV6-5
TGTGCCAGCAGGACAGCGACAGATACGCAGTATTTT
CASRTATDTQYF
>NA|TRBJ2-1|TRBD1|TRBV7-2
TGTGCCAGCAGATACGTATCCGGGACAGGGGTATTCGATGAGCAGTTCTTC
CASRYVSGTGVFDEQFF
>NA|TRBJ2-1|TRBD2|TRBV28
TGTGCCAGCAGTTTCTGGCGGGAGGGGTCCTACAATGAGCAGTTCTTC
CASSFWREGSYNEQFF
>many|TRBJ2-7|NA|TRBV5-1
TGCGCCAGCAGCCCGAGTAGGACAGCAGGCTACGAGCAGTACTTC
CASSPSRTAGYEQYF
>few|TRBJ2-1|NA|TRBV4-1
TGCGCCAGCAGCCAAGCGGTACTCGTATCCTACAATGAGCAGTTCTTC
CASSQAVLVSYNEQFF
>many|TRBJ2-1|NA|TRBV4-3
TGCGCCAGCAGCCAAGACGTCGCCTACAATGAGCAGTTCTTC
CASSQDVAYNEQFF
>NA|TRBJ2-1|NA|TRBV28
TGTGCCAGCTCCGGGGCGGGGGCTTACAATGAGCAGTTCTTC
CASSGAGAYNEQFF
>many|TRBJ2-2|TRBD1|TRBV20-1
TGCAGTGCTAGAGAGGGCAGGGGGCGAACCGGGGAGCTGTTT
CSAREGRGRTGELF
>many|TRBJ2-5|NA|TRBV24-1
TGTGCCACCAGTGACCCGACAGGAGCAAAAGAGACCCAGTACTTC
CATSDPTGAKETQYF
>few|TRBJ2-7|TRBD2|TRBV7-2
TGTGCCAGCAGCCAGACTAGCGGGAGCATCCACGAGCAGTACTTC
CASSQTSGSIHEQYF
>few|TRBJ1-6|NA|TRBV3-1
TGTGCCAGCAGCCAAGAAAGGGTCAGATTTTATAATTCACCCCTCCACTTT
CASSQERVRFYNSPLHF
>NA|TRBJ2-3|NA|TRBV7-9
TGTGCCAGCAGCCCAACGACTAGTTTCACAGATACGCAGTATTTT
CASSPTTSFTDTQYF
>many|TRBJ2-5|TRBD1|TRBV10-2
TGCGCCAGCAGCCCAATCGGGACAGAAGAGACCCAGTACTTC
CASSPIGTEETQYF
>NA|TRBJ2-7|TRBD1|TRBV5-1
TGCGCCAGCAGCGGGACAGGGGTCTACGAGCAGTACTTC
CASSGTGVYEQYF
>few|TRBJ1-1|TRBD1|TRBV2
TGTGCCAGCAGCGGGACAGGGAGGTACACTGAAGCTTTCTTT
CASSGTGRYTEAFF
>few|TRBJ2-7|NA|TRBV27
TGTGCCAGCAGTTTATCGGTGAGGGGCGAGCAGTACTTC
CASSLSVRGEQYF
>few|TRBJ1-1|TRBD1|TRBV7-9
TGTGCCAGCAGCTCTGGACAGGGCTATGAAGCTTTCTTT
CASSSGQGYEAFF
>NA|TRBJ2-5|TRBD1|TRBV9
TGTGCCAGCAGCGTAGAGACAGGGAAAGGGGAGACCCAGTACTTC
CASSVETGKGETQYF
>few|TRBJ2-5|NA|TRBV28
TGTGCCAGCAGTTCATACCGACTAGGAGAGACCCAGTACTTC
CASSSYRLGETQYF
>NA|TRBJ2-1|TRBD2|TRBV12-3/TRBV12-4
TGTGCCAGCACTCGACTAGCGGGACACAATGAGCAGTTCTTC
CASTRLAGHNEQFF
>few|TRBJ1-1|NA|TRBV5-1
TGCGCCAGCAGCTTGGAGGCGGTGACAAGTGAAGCTTTCTTT
CASSLEAVTSEAFF
>NA|TRBJ1-5|NA|TRBV20-1
TGCAGTGCTAGAGAAGATAGCAATCAGCCCCAGCATTTT
CSAREDSNQPQHF
>NA|TRBJ2-7|TRBD2|TRBV5-5
TGTGCCAGCAGCCCCGGGACTAGCGGGGCTACCTACGAGCAGTACTTC
CASSPGTSGATYEQYF
>few|TRBJ2-7|NA|TRBV28
TGTGCAATCAGGGCAGGGGCATCCGAGCAGTACTTC
CAIRAGASEQYF
>few|TRBJ2-3|NA|TRBV11-2
TGTGCCAGCAGCAGAGTTGGGACAGATACGCAGTATTTT
CASSRVGTDTQYF
>few|TRBJ2-5|TRBD2|TRBV20-1
TGCAGTGCTAGAAATCCCCCGGGAGGGACCCAGTACTTC
CSARNPPGGTQYF
>few|TRBJ2-1|NA|TRBV12-3/TRBV12-4
TGTGCCAGCAGCCCCAGGGTACGTGAGCAGTTCTTC
CASSPRVREQFF
>NA|TRBJ2-3|NA|TRBV5-1
TGCGCCAGCAGCCCAGGGTCTTCCTCTCTCGCAGATACGCAGTATTTT
CASSPGSSSLADTQYF
>few|TRBJ2-7|NA|TRBV5-1
TGCGCCAGCAGCTTGGACAGGTTGGACTCCTACGAGCAGTACTTC
CASSLDRLDSYEQYF
>many|TRBJ2-1|TRBD2|TRBV10-3
TGTGCCATCAGTGAACCGGGGACTAGCGGGAGGAGTATGTTCTTC
CAISEPGTSGRSMFF
>many|TRBJ2-1|NA|TRBV6-5
TGTGCCAGCAGTTACGGATCAGGCAATGAGCAGTTCTTC
CASSYGSGNEQFF
>few|TRBJ2-7|TRBD1|TRBV5-1
TGCGCCAGCCGTACCGGGACAGGGAACTACGAGCAGTACTTC
CASRTGTGNYEQYF
>NA|TRBJ2-1|NA|TRBV7-2
TGTGCCAGCAGCGCTGCAACCTACAATGAGCAGTTCTTC
CASSAATYNEQFF
>few|TRBJ1-6|TRBD1|TRBV9
TGTGCCAGCAGCGCCGAGGGGACAGGGAATTCACCCCTCCACTTT
CASSAEGTGNSPLHF
>many|TRBJ2-1|NA|TRBV4-3
TGCGCCAGCAGCCAAGCCCCCCCCTTTGGCAATTCCTACAATGAGCAGTTCTTC
CASSQAPPFGNSYNEQFF
>few|TRBJ2-5|NA|TRBV5-1
TGCGCCAGCAGCTTGGTTCAGGGAACGGGCCAAGAGACCCAGTACTTC
CASSLVQGTGQETQYF
>NA|TRBJ1-2|NA|TRBV11-2
TGTGCCAGCAGCTTAGTTCGGGGCAGCTATGGCTACACCTTC
CASSLVRGSYGYTF
>NA|TRBJ2-2|NA|TRBV5-1
TGCGCCAGCAGCCAGGAAGTGGGACGCGGGGAGCTGTTTTTT
CASSQEVGRGELFF
>few|TRBJ2-2|NA|TRBV27
TGTGCCAGCAGTTTCCTTCCCCAGGGATCCGGGGAGCTGTTTTTT
CASSFLPQGSGELFF
>few|TRBJ2-7|TRBD1|TRBV12-3/TRBV12-4
TGTGCCAGCAGGTTCCAGGGACAGGGAGGCTACGAGCAGTACTTC
CASRFQGQGGYEQYF
>few|TRBJ2-3|TRBD2|TRBV20-1
TGCAGTGCTGCCGGACTAGCCCCACCCGATACGCAGTATTTT
CSAAGLAPPDTQYF
>few|TRBJ1-4|NA|TRBV4-3
TGCGCCAGCAGCCAAGACCCTCTTGGGAATGAAAAACTGTTTTTT
CASSQDPLGNEKLFF
>NA|TRBJ2-5|TRBD2|TRBV7-2
TGTGCCAGCAGCGCAGCGGGGGCGGGGGCCCAAGAGACCCAGTACTTC
CASSAAGAGAQETQYF
>few|TRBJ2-5|NA|TRBV15
TGTGCCACCAGCAGAGATTTGTCGAAGGGGGGTCCGGAGACCCAGTACTTC
CATSRDLSKGGPETQYF
>NA|TRBJ2-2|NA|TRBV20-1
TGCAGTGCTAGAAGCCTAGCGTCCGGGGAGCTGTTTTTT
CSARSLASGELFF
>many|TRBJ2-7|TRBD1|TRBV28
TGTGCCAGCAGTTCGGACAGGATTGAGCAGTACTTC
CASSSDRIEQYF
>NA|TRBJ2-1|NA|TRBV5-1
TGCGCCAGCGCGAGTGGGGGAGCCTCCTACAATGAGCAGTTCTTC
CASASGGASYNEQFF